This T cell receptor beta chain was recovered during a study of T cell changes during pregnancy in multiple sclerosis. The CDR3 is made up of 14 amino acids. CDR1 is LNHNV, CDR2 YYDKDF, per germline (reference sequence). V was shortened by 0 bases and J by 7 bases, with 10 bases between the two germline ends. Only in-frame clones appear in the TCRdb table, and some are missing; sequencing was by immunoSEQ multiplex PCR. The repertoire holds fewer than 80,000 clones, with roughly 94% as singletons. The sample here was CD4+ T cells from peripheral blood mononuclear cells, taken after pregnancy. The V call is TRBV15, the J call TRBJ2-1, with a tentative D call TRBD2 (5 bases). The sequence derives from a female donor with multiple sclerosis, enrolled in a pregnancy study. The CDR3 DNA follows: TGTGCCACCAGCAGAGATCCTAGCATTAATGAGCAGTTCTTC. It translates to CATSRDPSINEQFF. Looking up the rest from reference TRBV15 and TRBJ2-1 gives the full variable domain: DAMVIQNPRYQVTQFGKPVTLSCSQTLNHNVMYWYQQKSSQAPKLLFHYYDKDFNNEADTPDNFQSRRPNTSFCFLDIRSPGLGDTAMYLCATSRDPSINEQFFGPGTRLTVL.